This T cell receptor (beta chain) originates from a study of blood T cell repertoires in COVID-19 (dated by TCRdb to 2018 to 2020). Some background on the complete study: Collaborator samples came from the United States, Italy and Spain and covered acute and convalescent phases of COVID-19. The material from the prospective study consisted of cDNA or gDNA derived from T cells, B-cell-depleted T cells, or PBMCs. The dataset comprised deeply sampled blood TCRbeta repertoires from subjects exposed to, actively infected with, or recovered from COVID-19. The repertoires were released in a freely available public database meant as a resource for research on the immune response to SARS-CoV-2. Samples were obtained from the ongoing ImmuneRACE study (first 160 participants) and from 950 to 1,500 subjects provided by 6 global collaborators. Nearly every sample came with metadata listing a de-identified subject ID, COVID-19 status, age in years and sex. Where HLA class I and class II types were available, the types were taken from metadata supplied by the sample provider, not from assay-based typing.

Results and caveats for the whole study, not just this receptor: The amount of clinical and demographic metadata varied by source and participant and was provided uncurated.

The immunoSEQ Assay, a bias-controlled multiplex PCR, was used to amplify TCRbeta CDR3 regions from genomic DNA. For the original study's pipeline: The number of nucleated cells in each sample was estimated from the amplification of reference gene primers within the assay. To quantify the absolute abundance of each unique TCRbeta CDR3 rearrangement, sequence reads were collapsed and filtered. For each sample, productive Simpson clonality was calculated as the square root of Simpson's diversity index over productive rearrangements. TCRdb retrieved this table from immuneACCESS and kept in-frame rearrangements only. Not all clones are present; in checked studies, unresolved V genes account for under half, and no reason is known for the remainder. V and J calls and clone size are given by that table; D and trimming were obtained from the DNA. A total of approximately 300,000 clones appear in this sample, approximately 85% of them only once. Of the sample, 0.87% is held by the ten largest clones.

A distance of 6 bases separates the germline ends of V and J, which lose 1 base and 6 bases respectively. The CDR3, cysteine through phenylalanine, is 13 amino acids long. CDR3 DNA is the only sequence kept; it has 39 bases, read in frame from the first base. The germline V gene encodes CDR1 LGHDT and CDR2 YNNKEL (reference sequence). On this clone: Its antigen is not yet known. No base-level quality is on record; no much larger clone is a single base apart.

One collaborating source in Seattle enrolled patients while the patients were actively infected and followed the patients over time throughout the course of disease. Collaborating institutions collected whole blood in K2EDTA tubes following their own protocols. For TCRbeta analysis, collaborators shipped samples as frozen whole blood, isolated PBMCs, or DNA extracted from either of those sample types. The clonotype comes from a human donor with COVID-19, enrolled during active disease. The donor label of this sample is uncertain. Sequencing used peripheral blood. Here the chain combines TRBV3-1 (or the pseudogene TRBV3-2) and TRBJ2-2, with the D gene not confidently named. The CDR3 amino acid sequence is: CASSQVFAGELFF. In nucleotides, the sequence is TGTGCCAGCAGCCAAGTATTCGCCGGGGAGCTGTTTTTT.